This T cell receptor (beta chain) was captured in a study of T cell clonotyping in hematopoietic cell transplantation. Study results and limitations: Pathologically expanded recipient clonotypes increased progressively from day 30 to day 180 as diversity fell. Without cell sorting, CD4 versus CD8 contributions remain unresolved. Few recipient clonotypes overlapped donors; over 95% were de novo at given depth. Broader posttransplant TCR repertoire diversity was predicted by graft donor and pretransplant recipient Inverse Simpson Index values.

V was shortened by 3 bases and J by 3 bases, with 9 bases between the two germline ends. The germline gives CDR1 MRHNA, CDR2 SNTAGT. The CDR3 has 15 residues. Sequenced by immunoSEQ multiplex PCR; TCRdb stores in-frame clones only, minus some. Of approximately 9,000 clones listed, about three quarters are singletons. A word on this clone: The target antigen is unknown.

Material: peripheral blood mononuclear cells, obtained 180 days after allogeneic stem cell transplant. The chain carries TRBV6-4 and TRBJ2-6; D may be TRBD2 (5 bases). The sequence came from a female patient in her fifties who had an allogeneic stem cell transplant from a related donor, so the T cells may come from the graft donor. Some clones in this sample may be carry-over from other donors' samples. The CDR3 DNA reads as TGTGCCAGCAGTGAGGAACTAGATGGGGCCAACGTCCTGACTTTC. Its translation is CASSEELDGANVLTF.